Reported below is one TCR beta chain. This clone was seen only a few times. Its antigen is still unknown. Base-call qualities are not available, and no considerably larger clone is one nucleotide away. The CDR3 measures 14 amino acids from cysteine to phenylalanine. Only the CDR3 DNA stays, 42 bases, in frame from base 1. CDR1 is given as MGHRA and CDR2 as YSYEKL, both from the germline V gene. The cohort was made up of 650 to 700 healthy bone marrow donors. At the time of sampling, all cohort members were nominally healthy, though unrecorded immune exposures were likely present. The donor tested CMV seronegative and was one of the 352 seronegative cohort members. Each donor provided a peripheral blood sample, and peripheral blood mononuclear cells were used for TCR beta sequencing. Genomic DNA was extracted from the blood cell samples with the Qiagen DNeasy Blood Extraction Kit. Libraries came from the immunoSEQ multiplex PCR assay. For the multiplex PCR, a mixture combining 60 forward primers for TCR Vbeta segments and 13 reverse primers for TCR Jbeta segments was used. The CDR3 region of rearranged TCR beta genes was amplified from genomic DNA with a multiplex PCR assay. Amplified TCR beta libraries were sequenced as 87-base-pair reads on the Illumina HiSeq System. The source study handled its data this way. A later analysis counted tens of millions of unique TCR beta chains across the approximately 700 repertoires, and about 10 million of these chains were shared by at least two donors. To remove PCR and sequencing errors, raw reads were error-corrected and collapsed into unique sequences using a nearest-neighbor algorithm that merged closely related sequences. CDR3 sequences were aligned to IMGT reference sequences to assign V, D and J gene segments. For a sequence to be retained, at least a six-nucleotide match to both a V gene segment and a J gene segment was required. A rearrangement was called productive if the CDR3 had no stop codons and remained in frame with V and J, and every other rearrangement was called non-productive. CDR3 was defined according to IMGT convention as the region running from the second conserved V-encoded cysteine to the conserved J-encoded phenylalanine. The earlier analysis of some 580 of the donors excluded any sequence lacking an unambiguous match to a single V gene segment. An earlier analysis of 500 to 600 of the donors classified V segments as functional when productive rearrangements were above 56.7% and as segregating when the standard deviation between donors was above 5%. To diagnose cytomegalovirus status from the catalog of TCR beta chain sequences, a statistical classification framework was built. In a later analysis, TCR nucleotide sequences were compared against IMGT/GENE-DB human TR gene sequences so that V and J genes could be assigned. In a later analysis, CDR3 sequences and most-parsimonious VDJ recombination scenarios were assigned using the TCRdist pipeline. A later analysis defined each TCR beta chain by its CDR3 amino acid sequence plus V-gene family, and excluded reads lacking a unique V-gene family. To address suspected cross-contamination and a sequencing artifact, a later analysis removed several hundred highly shared, low-generation-probability nucleotide sequences. For each public chain, a later analysis derived a clonal expansion index from normalized ranks of inferred template counts within each repertoire. In a later analysis, generation probabilities were computed with a VDJ recombination model fitted to out-of-frame rearrangements, and the resulting probabilities were checked against IGoR. In a later analysis, TCR-TCR, TCR-HLA and TCR-CMV co-occurrence was scored with hypergeometric tests, and a repertoire-size bias correction was applied to TCR pairs. A later analysis estimated false discovery rates by permuting HLA or CMV assignments 20 times. A later analysis grouped co-occurring TCRs with DBSCAN, adding TCRdist sequence similarity when clustering within HLA-allele-positive subsets. Co-occurrence clustering excluded repertoires with fewer than 30,000 or more than 120,000 public chains, plus five with anomalous nucleotide sharing. This immuneACCESS table, as held by TCRdb, lists in-frame sequences with V and J called but not all clones. Of the missing ones, under half trace to an unresolved V gene in checked studies; the others have no known cause. The DNA gave D and trimming, while V, J and clone size come from that table. The sample has 170,000 or so clones on record, over 75% of them singletons. The ten top clones hold under 0.6% of the sample.

This sample was included in a study of cytomegalovirus exposure and HLA in healthy donors (dated by TCRdb to about 2017). About the investigation overall: An earlier analysis of several hundred of the donors reported 276 Gb of sequence data and 90 million to 120 million unique TCR beta sequences obtained from some 200 million T cells. The study profiled the T cell repertoires of 666 subjects by immunosequencing and related them to cytomegalovirus serostatus. All discovery cohort repertoires had been generated on a single sequencing platform. The number of donors typed differed by locus, with about 629-640 for A, B, C, DRB1 and DQB1, roughly 520 for DQA1, 600 to 610 for DPA1, and approximately 470 for DPB1. The study aimed to test whether signatures of past pathogen exposure could be identified by cataloging public T cell receptors. High-throughput TCR immunosequencing, statistical association of individual TCRs with disease status, and machine learning were combined to predict cytomegalovirus infection status. Around 320 gigabases of sequencing data and tens of millions of unique TCR sequences were included in an early release covering 550 to 800 HLA-typed donors. Rather than drawing on any new phenotypic data, the later analysis identified candidate immune exposures from TCR beta sequences and the way those sequences occurred across donors. HLA typing included class I and class II loci at four-digit resolution. Of the approximately 400 genotyped donors, around 81% fell in the genetic ancestry cluster associated with self-reported Caucasian donors. In a later genetic analysis, genome-wide SNP genotypes for about 65% of the roughly 670 donors were used, and that subset was treated as a discovery cohort. To decide whether each TCR beta V gene segment behaved as functional or pseudogenic, an earlier analysis of approximately 590 of the donors relied on high-throughput TCR beta sequencing. Donor age, sex, ethnicity and CMV serostatus were collected together with the repertoire data. In a later analysis, previously published TCR beta repertoires from 666 donors were re-analyzed and high-resolution HLA genotyping was added so that TCR occurrence patterns could be studied. Besides the first cohort of 500 to 700 subjects, a separate validation cohort made up of about 120 different subjects was used. Among a few hundred genotyped donors of the cohort, an average of approximately 250,000 unique TCR beta nucleotide sequences were sequenced per donor, 15% to 20% of them non-productive. Because of strong linkage in the cohort, roughly five DR-DQ haplotypes were treated as single units for association and clustering. Results and caveats for the whole study, not just this receptor: Correlated functional status among segregating V segments might reflect linkage disequilibrium, but an unknown experimental factor could not be ruled out. A later analysis found that most CMV-associated TCR beta chains appeared HLA-restricted, with HLA associations seemingly driven largely by CMV exposure. A later analysis associated about 17,000 TCR beta sequences with specific HLA alleles at a false discovery rate of 0.05. It was suggested by the authors that the approach could potentially be generalized to other disease states and immunological phenotypes. CMV serostatus was the only immune exposure information available for the cohort. In both the original and validation cohorts, the classifier was reported to diagnose cytomegalovirus status with high specificity and sensitivity. The 87-base-pair reads could not distinguish some IMGT-functional V segments, including TRBV6-2 and TRBV6-3, so those segments were excluded. While some public TCRs were present in many individuals, most TCR sequences turned up only very rarely across donors. In a later analysis, HLA-associated TCR beta chains showed more clonal expansion and lower generation probabilities than non-associated chains that were equally common. In a later analysis, the rate of TCR association differed among HLA loci, with DRB1 alleles having the most associated TCRs and HLA-C alleles having the fewest. An earlier analysis of some 590 of the donors showed that most TCR beta V segments appeared in productive rearrangements either about 90% or about 30% of the time, which broadly matched IMGT annotations. In this cohort, only TCR beta chains were sequenced, and detectable features were limited by the absence of alpha or paired-chain data. A further reported finding was that TCR beta sequences accurately predicted the HLA-A and HLA-B alleles for most subjects in the first cohort. A total of roughly 160 TCR beta chains were listed by the study as associated with cytomegalovirus. Assigning TCR associations to individual alleles was difficult when HLA alleles, especially DR and DQ, strongly co-occurred. The presence/absence analyses assumed that sequencing depth was roughly uniform across donors, and that assumption may not be true. A cluster of highly shared sequence variants was judged likely to be a technical artifact of the sequencing pipeline. Because counts were too low, roughly 18 rarely observed V segments, including chromosome 9 orphons, were left out of the earlier analysis of 587 of the donors. In vitro tests confirmed that a few of the cytomegalovirus-associated TCR beta chains recognize cytomegalovirus antigens. Because HLA typing was unavailable for some donors at each locus, only the typed subset was used in association tests. A later genetic analysis reported fewer N-insertions in productive TCRs among donors in an Asian-associated ancestry cluster than the approximately 700-donor mean. V-gene and J-gene trimming of TCR beta chains was associated with a missense DCLRE1C variant in a later genetic analysis, and the association was replicated in an independent cohort. In a later analysis, several top co-occurrence clusters were reported to appear linked to parvovirus B19, influenza, CMV and Epstein-Barr virus.

The sequence is built from TRBV4-1 and TRBJ2-5; the D gene identity is not certain. Judging by the DNA end, TRBJ2-7 fits better; the J call may be wrong. The clonotype originates from a woman between 45 and 65 years old in good health and CMV-seronegative. The source material was PBMCs. Read as DNA, the sequence is TGCGCCAGCAGCCAAGGGTCCCATTCCTACGAGCAGTACTTC. Its protein product is CASSQGSHSYEQYF.